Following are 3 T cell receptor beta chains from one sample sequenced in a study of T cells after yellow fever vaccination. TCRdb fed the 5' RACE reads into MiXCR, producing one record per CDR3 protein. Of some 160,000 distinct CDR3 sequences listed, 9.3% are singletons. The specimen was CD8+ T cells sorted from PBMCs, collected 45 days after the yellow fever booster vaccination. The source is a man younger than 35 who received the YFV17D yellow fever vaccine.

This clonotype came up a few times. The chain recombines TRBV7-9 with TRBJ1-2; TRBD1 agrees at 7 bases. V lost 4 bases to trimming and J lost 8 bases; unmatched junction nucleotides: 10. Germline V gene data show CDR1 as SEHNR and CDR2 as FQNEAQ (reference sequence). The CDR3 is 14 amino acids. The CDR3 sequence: CASSSNRGLGGYTF. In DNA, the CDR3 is TGTGCCAGCAGCTCGAACAGGGGCCTAGGAGGCTACACCTTC.

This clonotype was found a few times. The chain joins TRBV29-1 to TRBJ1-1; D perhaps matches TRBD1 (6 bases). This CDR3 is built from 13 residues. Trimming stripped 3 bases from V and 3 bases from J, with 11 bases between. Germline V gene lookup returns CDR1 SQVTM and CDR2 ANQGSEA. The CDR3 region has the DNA TGCAGCGTTGATTTTGCAGGGGACACTGAAGCTTTCTTT. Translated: CSVDFAGDTEAFF.

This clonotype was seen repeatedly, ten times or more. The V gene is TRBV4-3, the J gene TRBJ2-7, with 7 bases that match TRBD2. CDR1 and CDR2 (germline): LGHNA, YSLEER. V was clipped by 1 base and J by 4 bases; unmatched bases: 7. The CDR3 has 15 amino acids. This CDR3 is CASSQGGLAAYEQYF. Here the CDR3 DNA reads TGCGCCAGCAGCCAAGGGGGCCTAGCGGCGTACGAGCAGTACTTC.